The present T cell receptor beta chain was sequenced within a study of T cell repertoires in cytomegalovirus infection. Study in general: CMV epitopes that were recently identified and HLA-C-restricted were used alongside well-studied HLA-B-restricted ones. CMV infection and matching HLA type were both indicated by public TCR beta signatures.

This clonotype was found a few times. Antigen specificity is unknown. Deletions cut 0 bases from V and 5 bases from J, with 10 bases between. Germline V gives CDR1 MNHEY, CDR2 SMNVEV (reference sequence). CDR3 length equals 14 residues. TCRdb fed the reads into MiXCR, producing one record per CDR3 protein. The table lists hundreds of thousands of distinct CDR3 sequences, roughly 31% of them singletons. Study results and limitations: Dominating the ex vivo response were TCR beta clonotypes that were CMV-specific and HLA-C-restricted. Public TCR beta family frequency separated CMV-and-HLA carriers, including in an independent cohort.

The gene calls are TRBV27 and TRBJ2-5, with D perhaps matching TRBD2 (5 bases). The input for sequencing was cultured CD8+ T cells from PBMCs, taken from culture after CMV antigen stimulation. This TCR was sampled from a human donor in good health (CMV status not recorded). Some clones in this sample may be carry-over from other donors' samples. For the CDR3, the DNA is TGTGCCAGCAGTTTATCGATAGGGAGCGAGACCCAGTACTTC. This encodes CASSLSIGSETQYF.